This is a list of T cell receptor beta chains from one sample in a study of shared clonotypes between healthy human individuals. The repertoire was sequenced with immunoSEQ multiplex PCR; TCRdb's copy has only in-frame clones and lacks some. The sample has fewer than 2.5 million clones; more than 85% are singletons. The sequenced material came from naive CD4+ T cells from PBMCs. These receptors came from a man between 18 and 35 years old in good health. Some clones in this sample may be carry-over from other donors' samples. Each CDR3 is given with its conserved first and last residue. Fields, in order: CDR3 protein, CDR3 DNA, clone size, V gene, J gene, D gene. A D gene is named only where the DNA matches it firmly. Clone size, where shown, is once, few, many, or a class for clones that have expanded.

CASRSKLNEKLFF	TGTGCCAGCAGATCGAAACTTAATGAAAAACTGTTTTTT	NA	TRBV28	TRBJ1-4	NA
CASSHPRVLIPF	TGTGCCAGCAGTCACCCCCGGGTCCTGATACCCTTC	once	TRBV6-5	TRBJ1-2	NA
CASSSSSYEQYF	TGTGCCAGCAGCTCCAGCTCCTACGAGCAGTACTTC	NA	TRBV7-9	TRBJ2-7	NA
CASSQDSPGGNSNQPQHF	TGCGCCAGCAGCCAAGATAGTCCTGGGGGGAATAGCAATCAGCCCCAGCATTTT	NA	TRBV4-3	TRBJ1-5	NA
CASSSGLAGVWLSETQYF	TGTGCCAGCTCGTCGGGACTAGCGGGAGTTTGGTTGTCGGAGACCCAGTACTTC	once	TRBV18	TRBJ2-5	TRBD2
CASKPYGGDGTQYF	TGTGCCAGCAAACCCTACGGGGGGGATGGGACCCAGTACTTC	NA	TRBV6-5	TRBJ2-5	TRBD2
CASSVERREPVNNQPQHF	TGTGCCAGCAGCGTAGAAAGAAGGGAGCCCGTAAACAATCAGCCCCAGCATTTT	NA	TRBV9	TRBJ1-5	NA
CASSEQGATDTQYF	TGTGCCAGCAGTGAGCAGGGGGCAACAGATACGCAGTATTTT	NA	TRBV2	TRBJ2-3	TRBD1
CASPRTGIGTDTQYF	TGTGCCAGCCCCCGGACAGGCATCGGGACAGATACGCAGTATTTT	NA	TRBV6-1	TRBJ2-3	TRBD1
CASSEGTNTDTQYF	TGCGCCAGCAGCGAGGGGACTAACACAGATACGCAGTATTTT	once	TRBV5-1	TRBJ2-3	TRBD2
CASSVRTGSSYNEQFF	TGTGCCAGCAGCGTCCGTACCGGTAGCTCCTACAATGAGCAGTTCTTC	NA	TRBV5-4	TRBJ2-1	NA
CATSRDPFLAADTQYF	TGTGCCACCAGCAGAGATCCTTTCCTAGCGGCTGATACGCAGTATTTT	NA	TRBV15	TRBJ2-3	TRBD2
CARSLYRVGFSGANVLTF	TGTGCCAGAAGCTTGTATCGGGTCGGATTCTCTGGGGCCAACGTCCTGACTTTC	NA	TRBV5-3	TRBJ2-6	NA
CASSVTGDYGYTF	TGTGCCAGCAGTGTCACAGGGGATTATGGCTACACCTTC	NA	TRBV6-1	TRBJ1-2	TRBD1
CASSSDTSGRPYNEQFF	TGTGCCAGTAGTAGTGATACTAGCGGGAGACCATACAATGAGCAGTTCTTC	NA	TRBV19	TRBJ2-1	TRBD2
CASSDTGSGYNNEQFF	TGCGCCAGCAGCGATACAGGGTCTGGCTACAATAATGAGCAGTTCTTC	NA	TRBV10-1	TRBJ2-1	NA
CASSFISETQYF	TGCGCCAGCAGCTTTATTTCGGAGACCCAGTACTTC	NA	TRBV5-1	TRBJ2-5	NA
CASSQGNTGELFF	TGCGCCAGCAGTCAAGGGAACACCGGGGAGCTGTTTTTT	NA	TRBV5-1	TRBJ2-2	NA
CASSLGWGASTDTQYF	TGTGCCAGCAGCCTAGGGTGGGGTGCTAGCACAGATACGCAGTATTTT	NA	TRBV6-6	TRBJ2-3	NA
CASSFLGPIEQFF	TGTGCCAGCAGCTTCTTGGGACCGATCGAGCAGTTCTTC	NA	TRBV11-2	TRBJ2-1	NA
CATLGLAGHNEQFF	TGTGCCACCCTCGGGTTAGCGGGACACAATGAGCAGTTCTTC	NA	TRBV28	TRBJ2-1	TRBD2
CASSLRGQWNIQYF	TGTGCCAGCAGTTTGAGGGGCCAATGGAACATTCAGTACTTC	NA	TRBV28	TRBJ2-4	NA
CASSLGGVNEQYF	TGTGCCAGCAGCTTAGGAGGGGTAAACGAGCAGTACTTC	NA	TRBV11-3	TRBJ2-7	NA
CASSFGLRTDTQYF	TGCGCCAGCAGCTTCGGACTTCGCACAGATACGCAGTATTTT	NA	TRBV5-1	TRBJ2-3	NA
CASSFPGLSVATEAFF	TGTGCCAGCAGTTTCCCCGGACTTTCCGTGGCCACTGAAGCTTTCTTT	NA	TRBV28	TRBJ1-1	NA
CASTGRGVTDTQYF	TGTGCCAGCACCGGGAGGGGGGTCACAGATACGCAGTATTTT	NA	TRBV28	TRBJ2-3	TRBD2
CAWSVQGGETQYF	TGTGCCTGGAGTGTACAGGGCGGGGAGACCCAGTACTTC	NA	TRBV30	TRBJ2-5	NA
CASSLLHRGRDTGELFF	TGCGCCAGCAGCCTCCTGCATCGTGGCAGGGACACCGGGGAGCTGTTTTTT	NA	TRBV4-1	TRBJ2-2	NA
CASSGSGHGGGNTIYF	TGTGCCAGCAGTGGCTCGGGACATGGCGGTGGAAACACCATATATTTT	NA	TRBV6-4	TRBJ1-3	NA
CASSSPSDLGVEAFF	TGTGCCAGCAGTTCCCCCAGTGATTTGGGGGTAGAGGCTTTCTTT	NA	TRBV28	TRBJ1-1	NA
CASSLARLAGGAETQYF	TGTGCCAGCAGCTTGGCCCGACTAGCGGGGGGGGCAGAGACCCAGTACTTC	NA	TRBV5-4	TRBJ2-5	TRBD2
CARSGTGRYEQYF	TGTGCCCGCTCCGGGACAGGGCGGTACGAGCAGTACTTC	NA	TRBV6-4	TRBJ2-7	TRBD1
CATSRDLGLSSGNTIYF	TGTGCCACCAGCAGAGATCTGGGTCTGTCCTCGGGAAACACCATATATTTT	NA	TRBV15	TRBJ1-3	NA
CASSQTGRNVLEGGYTF	TGTGCCAGCAGCCAAACGGGACGGAACGTCCTAGAGGGTGGCTACACCTTC	NA	TRBV7-3	TRBJ1-2	NA
CASSRNRGGPEAFF	TGCGCCAGCAGCCGCAACAGGGGGGGGCCTGAAGCTTTCTTT	NA	TRBV5-1	TRBJ1-1	TRBD1
CASSPAGDQETQYF	TGCGCCAGCAGCCCGGCGGGGGACCAAGAGACCCAGTACTTC	NA	TRBV5-1	TRBJ2-5	TRBD2
CASRNRASNEKLFF	TGTGCCAGCAGGAACCGGGCCTCTAATGAAAAACTGTTTTTT	once	TRBV25-1	TRBJ1-4	NA
CASSLLGLVREEQFF	TGTGCCAGCAGTCTGCTAGGACTGGTAAGAGAGGAGCAGTTCTTC	NA	TRBV2	TRBJ2-1	NA
CAISTEFNYGYTF	TGTGCCATCAGCACAGAATTTAACTATGGCTACACCTTC	NA	TRBV10-3	TRBJ1-2	NA
CASSGGSNTIYF	TGTGCCAGCAGTGGGGGGAGCAACACCATATATTTT	NA	TRBV2	TRBJ1-3	NA
CASSQVSGYQETQYF	TGTGCCAGCAGCCAAGTTTCCGGGTATCAAGAGACCCAGTACTTC	NA	TRBV14	TRBJ2-5	NA
CASSYSSQGSAEAFF	TGTGCCAGCAGTTACTCGTCGCAGGGGAGCGCTGAAGCTTTCTTT	once	TRBV6-5	TRBJ1-1	NA
CASSAGFSGNTIYF	TGTGCCAGCAGCGCGGGATTCTCTGGAAACACCATATATTTT	NA	TRBV7-2	TRBJ1-3	NA
CASSFPRGEKLFF	TGTGCCAGCAGTTTCCCCCGGGGTGAAAAACTGTTTTTT	NA	TRBV28	TRBJ1-4	NA